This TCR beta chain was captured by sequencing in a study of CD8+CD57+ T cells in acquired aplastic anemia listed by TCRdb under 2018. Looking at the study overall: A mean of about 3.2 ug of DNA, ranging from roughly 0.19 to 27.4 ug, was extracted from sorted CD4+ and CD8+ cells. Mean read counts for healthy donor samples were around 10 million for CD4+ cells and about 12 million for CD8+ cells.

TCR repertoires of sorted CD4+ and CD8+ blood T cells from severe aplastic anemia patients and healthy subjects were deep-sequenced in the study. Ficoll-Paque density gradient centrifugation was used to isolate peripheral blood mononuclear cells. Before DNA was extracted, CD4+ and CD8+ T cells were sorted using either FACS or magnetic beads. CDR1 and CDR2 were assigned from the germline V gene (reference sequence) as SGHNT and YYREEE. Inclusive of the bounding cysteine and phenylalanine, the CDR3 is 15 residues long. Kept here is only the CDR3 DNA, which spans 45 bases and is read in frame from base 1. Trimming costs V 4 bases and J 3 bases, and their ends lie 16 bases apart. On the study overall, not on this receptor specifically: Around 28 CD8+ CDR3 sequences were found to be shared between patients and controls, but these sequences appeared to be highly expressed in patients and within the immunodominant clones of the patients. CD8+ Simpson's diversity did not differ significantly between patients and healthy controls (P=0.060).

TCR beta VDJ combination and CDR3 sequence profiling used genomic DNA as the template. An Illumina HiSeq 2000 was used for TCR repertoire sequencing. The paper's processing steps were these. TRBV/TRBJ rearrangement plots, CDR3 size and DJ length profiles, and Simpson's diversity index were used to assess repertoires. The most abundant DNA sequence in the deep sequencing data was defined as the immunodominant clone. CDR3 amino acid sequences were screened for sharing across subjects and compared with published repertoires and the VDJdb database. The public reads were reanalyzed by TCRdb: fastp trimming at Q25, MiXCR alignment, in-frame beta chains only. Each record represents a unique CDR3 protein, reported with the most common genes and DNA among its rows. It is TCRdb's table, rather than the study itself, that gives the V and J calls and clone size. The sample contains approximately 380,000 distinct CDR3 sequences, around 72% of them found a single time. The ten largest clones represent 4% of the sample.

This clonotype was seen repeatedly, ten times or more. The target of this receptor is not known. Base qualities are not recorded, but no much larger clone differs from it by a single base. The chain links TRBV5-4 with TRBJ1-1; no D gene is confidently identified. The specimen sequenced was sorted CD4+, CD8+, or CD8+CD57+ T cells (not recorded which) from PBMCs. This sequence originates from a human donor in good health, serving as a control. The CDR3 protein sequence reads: CASSNNTITDTEAFF. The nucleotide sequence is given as TGTGCCAGCAGCAATAATACAATAACAGACACTGAAGCTTTCTTT.